Listed here are 21 T cell receptor beta chains from one sample, sequenced in a study of type 1 regulatory T cells (dated by TCRdb to about 2021). Antigen specificity for these receptors is unknown. The run used an Illumina MiSeq. TCRdb redid the processing of the public reads, applying fastp at Q25 and MiXCR, and retained in-frame beta chains. Entries that share a CDR3 protein sequence are merged under the most common genes and DNA. For this sample the table gives 20,000 or so distinct CDR3 sequences, of which around 43% were detected only once. The ten largest clones represent under 5% of the sample. The sample consisted of cultured T cells, either the whole culture or a sorted T cell fraction (not recorded which). These receptors were taken from a human donor in good health.

The gene calls are TRBV2 and TRBJ1-2; D perhaps matches TRBD1 (5 bases). Between the trimmed V and J ends, which lost 7 bases and 1 base, there was a span of 22 bases. Germline-derived CDR1 and CDR2 are SNHLY and FYNNEI. The CDR3 spans 17 residues. The CDR3 protein is CASKEVGWGADNYGYTF. The CDR3 DNA follows: TGTGCCAGCAAGGAGGTCGGTTGGGGCGCGGATAACTATGGCTACACCTTC.

The rearrangement links TRBV5-4 to TRBJ2-7; the D call may be TRBD1 or TRBD2 (7 bases each). V was cut by 4 bases and J by 1 base, with 15 bases left in between. The germline CDR1 and CDR2 sequences are SGHNT and YYREEE (reference sequence). The CDR3 is 15 residues long. The CDR3, as DNA: TGTGCCAGCAGCCGGGGGGCAGGGGGGTCCTACGAGCAGTACTTC. Translating gives CASSRGAGGSYEQYF.

V and J are TRBV6-5 and TRBJ1-5, with a weak D call TRBD1 (6 bases). This CDR3 has 14 amino acids. Germline V lookup: CDR1 MNHEY, CDR2 SVGAGI. The V end lost 6 bases, the J end lost 3 bases, and 12 bases lay between the germline ends. For the CDR3, the DNA is TGTGCCAGCAGGGGCAGGGGTTTCAATCAGCCCCAGCATTTT. Amino acid sequence: CASRGRGFNQPQHF.

V and J are TRBV18 and TRBJ1-6; D remains ambiguous. The germline V and J ends were trimmed by 3 bases and 8 bases, with 17 bases remaining between them. The CDR3 sequence is 16 residues long. Germline-derived CDR1 and CDR2 are KGHSH and LQKENI. The CDR3 region is CASSPLEVVADSPLHF. The DNA for the CDR3 is TGTGCCAGCTCACCGCTAGAAGTCGTAGCTGATTCACCCCTCCACTTT.

This chain links TRBV7-2 with TRBJ2-3, with D possibly TRBD1 on 6 matching bases. Germline V CDR1 and CDR2: SGHTA, FQGNSA. V was cut by 1 base and J by 5 bases, with 10 bases left in between. The length of the CDR3 is 14 residues. This CDR3 is CASSLGQGLDTQYF. The DNA of the CDR3 is TGTGCCAGCAGCTTAGGTCAGGGGCTAGATACGCAGTATTTT.

This clonotype was counted only a few times. This chain joins TRBV5-6 and TRBJ2-1; the D is unclear. V was pared by 1 base and J by 0 bases, with 5 bases between. Germline CDR1 reads SGHDT; CDR2 reads YYEEEE. The CDR3 totals 14 residues. CDR3 amino acids: CASSLPSSYNEQFF. The CDR3 bases are TGTGCCAGCAGCTTGCCGTCCTCCTACAATGAGCAGTTCTTC.

This clonotype is medium-sized. The chain uses TRBV6-5 and TRBJ2-6; unclear D gene. V dropped 4 bases and J dropped 1 base, with 11 bases sitting between them. There are 16 residues in the CDR3. Per germline, CDR1 MNHEY and CDR2 SVGAGI. CDR3 loop: CASSSPSSSGANVLTF. The CDR3 nucleotides read TGTGCCAGCAGTTCCCCCTCCTCTTCTGGGGCCAACGTCCTGACTTTC.

This clonotype was recorded at least ten times. V is TRBV20-1 and J is TRBJ2-3, with TRBD2 identical over 8 bases. This CDR3 has 15 amino acids. In germline, CDR1 is DFQATT, CDR2 SNEGSKA (reference sequence). The trim removed 0 bases at V and 2 bases at J, leaving 4 bases unmatched. CDR3 DNA: TGCAGTGCTAGAGATAGCGGGGTCCCCACAGATACGCAGTATTTT. This codes for CSARDSGVPTDTQYF.

The chain links TRBV7-9 to TRBJ1-4; D not resolved. In germline, CDR1 is SEHNR, CDR2 FQNEAQ (reference sequence). Trimming took 5 bases from V and 8 from J, leaving 12 bases between them. This CDR3 has 13 residues. CDR3 region: CASSPWDSEKLFF. CDR3 sequence (DNA): TGTGCCAGCAGCCCCTGGGATTCGGAAAAACTGTTTTTT.

There are many counts of this clonotype. This sequence joins TRBV5-1 and TRBJ2-2; D uncertain. Germline V gene data show CDR1 as SGHRS and CDR2 as YFSETQ. The CDR3 contains 13 residues. V shed 0 bases and J shed 7 bases, with 7 bases lying between them. The CDR3 nucleotides read TGCGCCAGCAGCTTGGCCTCGGTCGGGGAGCTGTTTTTT. Translated, it gives CASSLASVGELFF.

J is TRBJ2-1 and V is TRBV20-1; the match to TRBD2 covers 9 bases. J was trimmed by 9 bases and V by 1 base; bases with no gene match: 10. The CDR3 sequence is 15 residues long. CDR1 is DFQATT, CDR2 SNEGSKA, per germline (reference sequence). The CDR3 bases are TGCAGTGCTAGAGCTGGCGGGGGGGTGATAGGTGAGCAGTTCTTC. Translated: CSARAGGGVIGEQFF.

This clonotype was observed a handful of times. The chain joins TRBV4-1 to TRBJ1-5; no clear D. V was cut by 0 bases and J by 2 bases, with 11 bases left in between. The CDR3 is 16 amino acids. CDR1 is MGHRA, CDR2 YSYEKL, per germline. CDR3 sequence: CASSQELSWGNQPQHF. DNA for the CDR3: TGCGCCAGCAGCCAAGAGTTGTCCTGGGGCAATCAGCCCCAGCATTTT.

The chain carries TRBV19 and TRBJ2-1; the D is unclear. From germline, CDR1 is LNHDA and CDR2 SQIVND (reference sequence). The CDR3 runs to 15 residues. V shed 8 bases and J shed 0 bases, with 14 bases lying between them. The CDR3 nucleotides are TGTGCCAGTGGTCGGATGCTGAGCTCCTACAATGAGCAGTTCTTC. It translates to CASGRMLSSYNEQFF.

The chain recombines TRBV28 with TRBJ2-3, with 7 bases aligning to TRBD1. Looked up from germline, CDR1 is MDHEN and CDR2 is SYDVKM. The ends lost 7 bases at V and 1 base at J; junction bases unmatched: 5. The CDR3 spans 14 residues. For the CDR3, the DNA is TGTGCCAGCAACGAAGGGGGCCGCACAGATACGCAGTATTTT. Translation gives CASNEGGRTDTQYF.

The genes are TRBV7-9 and TRBJ1-1; 7 nucleotides match TRBD1. V gave up 5 bases and J gave up 0 bases; unmatched junction bases: 9. Germline assignment: CDR1 SEHNR and CDR2 FQNEAQ (reference sequence). The CDR3 has 16 amino acids. CDR3 loop: CASSPVGGGLNTEAFF. CDR3 DNA sequence: TGTGCCAGCAGCCCGGTGGGAGGGGGCCTGAACACTGAAGCTTTCTTT.

This chain joins TRBV7-7 and TRBJ2-2; the D gene could be TRBD1 or TRBD2 (5 bases each). Germline lookup yields CDR1 SSHAT and CDR2 FNYEAQ (reference sequence). V lost 5 bases and J 1 base, leaving 11 bases between the germline ends. The CDR3 runs to 15 residues. The CDR3 here is CASSPGAGNTGELFF. CDR3 bases: TGTGCCAGCAGCCCCGGGGCAGGGAACACCGGGGAGCTGTTTTTT.

The V and J genes are TRBV12-3 or TRBV12-4 and TRBJ2-2, with TRBD1 matching 8 bases. V was clipped by 3 bases and J by 4 bases; unmatched bases: 4. This CDR3 has 15 amino acids. Here the CDR3 reads CASSFPDRVTGELFF. CDR3 DNA sequence: TGTGCCAGCAGTTTCCCGGACAGGGTCACCGGGGAGCTGTTTTTT.

V and J are TRBV5-1 and TRBJ2-7; 11 bases map to TRBD2. Germline V gene sequence: CDR1 SGHRS, CDR2 YFSETQ. This CDR3 is built from 16 residues. V lost 1 base and J lost 0; bases outside the gene matches: 3. The CDR3 reads CASSLSLAGGSYEQYF. CDR3 sequence (DNA): TGCGCCAGCAGCTTGTCTCTAGCGGGGGGCTCCTACGAGCAGTACTTC.

This clonotype was observed once. The J gene is TRBJ2-5, the V gene TRBV20-1; 7 bases match TRBD1. The CDR3 consists of 15 residues. Germline V gene lookup returns CDR1 DFQATT and CDR2 SNEGSKA (reference sequence). The ends lost 4 bases at V and 1 base at J; junction bases unmatched: 9. CDR3 coding DNA: TGCAGTGCTACGAACCACCGGGACAGCCAAGAGACCCAGTACTTC. It codes for CSATNHRDSQETQYF.

The chain employs TRBV19 and TRBJ1-2, with D possibly matching TRBD1 (5 bases). Germline lookup yields CDR1 LNHDA and CDR2 SQIVND (reference sequence). Trimming removed 7 bases from V and 7 bases from J, with 22 bases in between. This CDR3 is 15 amino acids long. CDR3 in DNA: TGTGCCAGTAATCGCCTCGACACGGGGGTAGGTGGCTACACCTTC. Translated, it gives CASNRLDTGVGGYTF. The variable domain in full, with the rest retrieved from reference TRBV19 and TRBJ1-2, is DGGITQSPKYLFRKEGQNVTLSCEQNLNHDAMYWYRQDPGQGLRLIYYSQIVNDFQKGDIAEGYSVSREKKESFPLTVTSAQKNPTAFYLCASNRLDTGVGGYTFGSGTRLTVV.

This clonotype has a count of ten or more. V and J are TRBV5-1 and TRBJ2-2; 8 bases are shared with TRBD1. The CDR3 is 15 residues long. V was clipped by 0 bases and J by 5 bases; unmatched bases: 3. Germline CDR1 and CDR2: SGHRS and YFSETQ. CDR3 loop: CASSLGTGLTGELFF. As DNA, the CDR3 is TGCGCCAGCAGCTTGGGGACAGGGTTGACCGGGGAGCTGTTTTTT.